A selection of T cell receptor beta chains follows, all from one sample in a study of T-cell reconstitution after alpha-beta-depleted transplantation in children. Each CDR3 protein gets one entry after TCRdb re-called the PCR reads with MiXCR. The sample yields under 300,000 distinct CDR3 sequences, 11% seen once. This specimen consisted of peripheral blood, obtained 180 days after TCRalphabeta/CD19-depleted stem cell transplant. These receptor sequences come from a male patient between 2 and 10 years old who had a stem cell transplant for chronic granulomatous disease, so the T cells may come from the graft donor. CDR3s include the opening cysteine and the closing phenylalanine or tryptophan. A D gene is named only where the DNA matches it firmly. A clone size is listed for some rows: how often the clone was seen (once, few, many), or a class if it is expanded.

TRBJ1-5,TRBV20-1,NA,many,CSAKSTGNQPQHF,TGCAGTGCTAAATCGACGGGCAATCAGCCCCAGCATTTT
TRBJ2-7,TRBV11-2,TRBD1,many,CASSFTDDRAHEQYF,TGTGCCAGCAGCTTTACCGACGACAGGGCCCACGAGCAGTACTTC
TRBJ2-7,TRBV10-3,TRBD1,few,CAIGRTDRGYSYEQYF,TGTGCCATCGGAAGGACCGACAGGGGTTATTCCTACGAGCAGTACTTC
TRBJ2-1,TRBV7-2,TRBD1,many,CASSLASGTGGNEQFF,TGTGCCAGCAGCTTAGCGTCGGGGACAGGGGGCAATGAGCAGTTCTTC
TRBJ1-4,TRBV12-3/TRBV12-4,NA,many,CASGTAFNEKLFF,TGTGCCAGCGGGACTGCGTTCAATGAAAAACTGTTTTTT
TRBJ1-1,TRBV12-3/TRBV12-4,TRBD1,many,CASSPGQGPTEAFF,TGTGCCAGCAGTCCCGGACAGGGCCCCACTGAAGCTTTCTTT
TRBJ1-3,TRBV12-3/TRBV12-4,NA,NA,CARPVGGAGNTIYF,TGTGCCCGCCCTGTAGGGGGAGCAGGAAACACCATATATTTT
TRBJ2-7,TRBV20-1,TRBD1,many,CSATDRGYEQYF,TGCAGTGCTACCGACAGGGGGTACGAGCAGTACTTC
TRBJ2-3,TRBV27,TRBD2,few,CASRRLAGDLPDTQYF,TGTGCCAGCAGAAGACTAGCGGGAGACCTCCCAGATACGCAGTATTTT
TRBJ2-1,TRBV20-1,NA,many,CSADKGLYNEQFF,TGCAGTGCTGATAAGGGACTTTACAATGAGCAGTTCTTC
TRBJ2-1,TRBV7-3,TRBD2,many,CASSLRGGSYNEQFF,TGTGCCAGCAGCTTACGCGGGGGGTCCTACAATGAGCAGTTCTTC
TRBJ2-4,TRBV5-1,NA,many,CASSLEPRGNIQYF,TGCGCCAGCAGCTTGGAACCGAGGGGAAACATTCAGTACTTC
TRBJ2-1,TRBV20-1,NA,many,CSAETGTGSYNEQFF,TGCAGTGCTGAAACCGGGACGGGCTCCTACAATGAGCAGTTCTTC
TRBJ2-7,TRBV7-9,NA,few,CASSLDLGAYEQYF,TGTGCCAGCAGCTTAGACTTAGGTGCCTACGAGCAGTACTTC
TRBJ1-4,TRBV30,NA,NA,CAWSVGRSEKLFF,TGTGCCTGGAGTGTGGGCAGGTCGGAAAAACTGTTTTTT
TRBJ1-2,TRBV29-1,NA,many,CSVEDRTRRYTF,TGCAGCGTTGAAGATCGCACCAGACGCTACACCTTC
TRBJ2-3,TRBV5-1,NA,many,CASSLDLISTDTQYF,TGCGCCAGCAGCTTGGACCTAATAAGCACAGATACGCAGTATTTT
TRBJ2-3,TRBV28,NA,NA,CASSLSQQFTDTQYF,TGTGCCAGCAGTTTAAGCCAACAGTTCACAGATACGCAGTATTTT
TRBJ2-7,TRBV12-3/TRBV12-4,NA,many,CASSEPGRVYEQYF,TGTGCCAGCAGTGAACCAGGAAGGGTCTACGAGCAGTACTTC
TRBJ1-1,TRBV14,NA,NA,CASSQGRGLQTFF,TGTGCCAGCAGCCAAGGCCGGGGACTTCAAACTTTCTTT